The 20 T cell receptor beta chains reported below all come from one sample, sequenced in a study of T cell clonality in common variable immunodeficiency. Only in-frame clones appear in the TCRdb table, and some are missing; sequencing was by immunoSEQ multiplex PCR. Singletons are absent from the sample, which has fewer than 75,000 clones. The material sequenced was peripheral blood mononuclear cells. Receptors originate from a person aged 18 to 69 in good health.

The sample holds many counts of this clone. Read coverage stops 3 residues before the CDR3 terminus; the germline J gene supplies the remainder. The chain carries TRBV10-3 and TRBJ2-1, with 7 bases fitting TRBD1. V trimming: 4 bases; J trimming: 1 base; junction bases outside the gene matches: 1. Germline-derived CDR1 and CDR2 are ENHRY and SYGVKD. The CDR3 is 14 residues long. Incomplete CDR3 DNA: TGTGCCATCAGTGGGGGACAGTCCTACAATGAG. Protein sequence: CAISGGQSYNE. The entire CDR3 sequence reads CAISGGQSYNEQFF.

This clone was counted at least ten times. The read finishes 3 residues shy of the CDR3 end, and the germline J gene is used to complete it. The chain combines TRBV29-1 with TRBJ2-7, with D possibly being TRBD1 (6 bases). The ends were cut back, 6 bases at V and 0 bases at J, with 15 bases in the middle. This CDR3 region has 14 residues. The germline CDR1 and CDR2 sequences are SQVTM and ANQGSEA. The CDR3 region is CSVRTELSSYEQYF. The covered CDR3 bases are TGCAGCGTCAGGACAGAATTAAGCTCCTACGAG.

This clone was detected ten times or more. From the germline J gene comes the end of the CDR3, since the read stops 3 residues before it. This chain uses TRBV20-1 with TRBJ1-2, with 9 bases fitting TRBD1. CDR3 length: 14 residues. CDR1 DFQATT and CDR2 SNEGSKA come from the germline V gene (reference sequence). The V gene end was trimmed by 3 bases and the J gene end by 6 bases; junction bases not matched to a gene: 8. This chain's CDR3 is CSARPRDRENGYTF. CDR3 DNA, as far as it was read: TGCAGTGCTAGGCCCCGGGACAGGGAAAATGGC.

At least ten counts were recorded for this clone. The CDR3 goes on 3 residues after the read ends, and that part is filled in from the germline J gene. V is TRBV6-1 and J is TRBJ2-1; 9 positions agree with TRBD2. Germline CDR1 MNHNS, CDR2 SASEGT. There are 17 residues in the CDR3. The trim removed 2 bases at V and 4 bases at J, leaving 9 bases unmatched. The CDR3 bases that were read are TGTGCCAGCAGTGAACAGCGGGGGGCCGCCTCATACAATGAG. Translation: CASSEQRGAASYNE. The entire CDR3 is CASSEQRGAASYNEQFF.

This clone was recorded at least ten times. The read falls 3 residues short of the CDR3 end, and the missing part is taken from the germline J gene. The rearrangement links TRBV19 to TRBJ1-5; D might be TRBD1 (5 bases). The CDR3 has 15 residues. Germline assignment: CDR1 LNHDA and CDR2 SQIVND (reference sequence). The V end lost 1 base, the J end lost 6 bases, and 13 bases lay between the germline ends. CDR3 DNA (partial): TGTGCCAGTAGTATAGCAAGAGGGGAGGGTCAGCCC. This gives the protein CASSIARGEGQP. The CDR3 as a whole reads CASSIARGEGQPQHF.

Many counts were recorded for this clone. The read terminates 3 residues before the CDR3 end, so the remaining end is supplied by the germline J gene. V gene TRBV2 combines with J gene TRBJ2-3; 9 nucleotides match TRBD1. Germline CDR1 SNHLY, CDR2 FYNNEI. Trimming removed 6 bases from V and 1 base from J; junction bases left unmatched: 5. This CDR3 has 15 amino acids. CDR3 protein: CASSQGQGRTDTQYF. Partial CDR3 DNA: TGTGCCAGCAGCCAGGGACAGGGTCGCACAGATACG.

This clone was seen at least ten times. With the read ending 3 residues before the CDR3 end, the germline J gene is used to fill in that end. The chain joins TRBV2 to TRBJ2-5, with 7 bases matching TRBD1. Germline V gene data show CDR1 as SNHLY and CDR2 as FYNNEI. Losses at the gene ends were 6 bases for V and 2 bases for J; bases not matched to a gene: 3. The CDR3 runs to 13 residues. CDR3 in amino acids: CASRLQGQETQYF. The CDR3 bases that were read are TGTGCCAGCAGGCTACAGGGGCAAGAGACC.

This clone was picked up many times. The sequence runs out 3 residues before the end of the CDR3; the remainder is reconstructed from the germline J gene. This chain joins TRBV5-4 and TRBJ1-2; D is unclear. CDR1 and CDR2 (germline): SGHNT, YYREEE (reference sequence). This CDR3 has 16 amino acids. V dropped 6 bases and J dropped 5 bases, with 23 bases sitting between them. The DNA read from the CDR3 is TGTGCCAGCACCCCTTGGGGTATTGAGGGCGGGTATGGC. It yields the protein CASTPWGIEGGYG. The whole CDR3 is CASTPWGIEGGYGYTF.

This clone was counted many times. The read is 3 residues too short to cover the CDR3 end, so that end is filled in from the germline J gene. The V gene is TRBV2, the J gene TRBJ1-5; D is unresolved. Per germline, CDR1 SNHLY and CDR2 FYNNEI. There are 14 residues in the CDR3. V was clipped by 0 bases and J by 5 bases, with 8 bases between them. CDR3 protein: CASSEAGAYQPQHF. CDR3 DNA, as far as it was read: TGTGCCAGCAGTGAAGCCGGTGCTTATCAGCCC.

This clone was counted at least ten times. The CDR3 reads CSAMTLTGIQAFF. CDR3 bases read: TGCAGTGCCATGACGCTGACAGGGATCCAA. The chain employs TRBV20-1 and TRBJ1-1, with 7 positions matching TRBD1. The CDR3 end lies 3 residues beyond the end of the read and is filled in from the germline J gene. This CDR3 region has 13 residues. Germline CDR1 DFQATT, CDR2 SNEGSKA (reference sequence).

This clone has a count of ten or more. The read is 3 residues too short to cover the CDR3 end, so that end is filled in from the germline J gene. Within the sample, other DNA sequences also encode this same CDR3. The chain uses TRBV6-4 and TRBJ2-1, with no clear D. This CDR3 region has 15 residues. The V end lost 0 bases, the J end lost 6 bases, and 12 bases lay between the germline ends. CDR1 and CDR2 (germline): MRHNA, SNTAGT. The CDR3 bases that were read are TGTGCCAGCAGTGACTCAGAGCAAGGGTCCAATGAG. This codes for CASSDSEQGSNE. The full CDR3 protein is CASSDSEQGSNEQFF.

In its sample, this clone was seen a few times. Read sequence stops 3 residues before the CDR3 end, and the germline J gene provides the missing end. The chain recombines TRBV7-9 with TRBJ1-2, with D possibly matching TRBD1 (6 bases). Germline V CDR1 and CDR2: SEHNR, FQNEAQ (reference sequence). The CDR3 spans 15 residues. CDR3 protein: CASSLWRGRPGGYTF. The covered CDR3 bases are TGTGCCAGCAGCTTATGGCGGGGGCGGCCGGGGGGC.

This clone has at least ten counts. The observed sequence ends 3 residues before the CDR3 terminus, with the missing tail filled in from the germline J gene. V is TRBV6-4 and J is TRBJ1-1; TRBD1 aligns across 7 bases. Germline assignment: CDR1 MRHNA and CDR2 SNTAGT. The CDR3 loop spans 14 amino acids. The CDR3 loop reads CASSDQTNTGVAFF. Partial CDR3 DNA: TGTGCCAGCAGTGACCAAACAAATACAGGGGTA.

This clone was detected ten times or more. The observed sequence ends 3 residues before the CDR3 terminus, with the missing tail filled in from the germline J gene. The chain is built from TRBV5-1 and TRBJ1-2; 11 nucleotides match TRBD1. In germline, CDR1 is SGHRS, CDR2 YFSETQ. V lost 0 bases to trimming and J lost 3 bases; unmatched junction nucleotides: 4. There are 16 residues in the CDR3. The covered CDR3 bases are TGCGCCAGCAGCTTGGAGGGGACAGGGGGGCACTATGGC. It translates to CASSLEGTGGHYG. The full CDR3 is CASSLEGTGGHYGYTF.

This clone was observed at least ten times. The read comes to an end 3 residues before the CDR3 does, leaving the germline J gene to fill in the end. The rearrangement uses TRBV7-3 and TRBJ1-6, with D perhaps TRBD1 (5 bases). The V gene lost 3 bases and the J gene lost 11 bases, with 11 bases spanning the gap. Germline lookup yields CDR1 SGHTA and CDR2 FQGTGA. The CDR3 is 13 residues long. The sequenced part of the CDR3 DNA is TGTGCCAGCAGCTTTGAAGAGGGGACACCC. It encodes CASSFEEGTP. The full CDR3 sequence reads CASSFEEGTPLHF.

In its sample, this clone was seen many times. From the germline J gene comes the end of the CDR3, since the read stops 3 residues before it. The V gene is TRBV11-2, the J gene TRBJ2-5, with D possibly being TRBD1 or TRBD2 (6 bases each). V dropped 6 bases and J dropped 5 bases, with 13 bases sitting between them. The CDR3 has 13 residues. Germline V gene lookup returns CDR1 SGHAT and CDR2 FQNNGV. The sequenced part of the CDR3 DNA is TGTGCCAGCAGGAATCAGGGGAGGGAGACC. This gives the protein CASRNQGRET. The entire CDR3 is CASRNQGRETQYF.

This clone has at least ten counts. The DNA ends 3 residues before the CDR3 does, and the rest of the CDR3 is filled in from the germline J gene. The V gene is TRBV20-1, the J gene TRBJ1-1; D is uncertain. The germline CDR1 and CDR2 sequences are DFQATT and SNEGSKA (reference sequence). V was shortened by 2 bases and J by 0 bases, with 7 bases between the two germline ends. This CDR3 region has 13 residues. The CDR3 here is CSARRQLNTEAFF. CDR3 DNA, as far as it was read: TGCAGTGCTAGACGCCAGTTGAACACTGAA.

This clone was detected ten times or more. Coverage ceases 3 residues before the CDR3 finishes, and the germline J gene fills in the end. The V and J genes are TRBV5-1 and TRBJ2-5; 9 nucleotides line up with TRBD2. The CDR3 spans 15 residues. V lost 5 bases and J lost 4; bases outside the gene matches: 9. CDR1 and CDR2 (germline): SGHRS, YFSETQ. The CDR3: CASSPAGGHRETQYF. The sequenced part of the CDR3 DNA is TGCGCCAGCAGTCCGGCGGGGGGGCATCGAGAGACC.

This clone occurred many times. The sequenced fragment ends 3 residues before the CDR3 boundary, so the rest is inferred from the germline J gene. The V gene is TRBV7-9, the J gene TRBJ1-1; D is unresolved. The germline V gene has CDR1 SEHNR and CDR2 FQNEAQ (reference sequence). The CDR3 sequence is 10 residues long. The CDR3 loop reads CASSSQGAFF. The covered CDR3 bases are TGTGCCAGCAGCTCACAAGGA.

Comments on this clone: With the read ending 3 residues before the CDR3 end, the germline J gene is used to fill in that end. The V and J genes are TRBV18 and TRBJ1-1; D ambiguous. Germline loops: CDR1 KGHSH, CDR2 LQKENI. The CDR3 extends over 17 amino acids. The CDR3 region is CASSPLAGGPTIYEAFF. Incomplete CDR3 DNA: TGTGCCAGCTCACCCCTAGCGGGAGGCCCAACTATCTACGAG.